This T cell receptor (beta chain) was obtained from a study of T cell responses to AZD1222 COVID-19 vaccine. Turning to this clone: No antigen is known for it.

V was pared by 4 bases and J by 8 bases, with 15 bases between. CDR1 is SGHKS, CDR2 YYEKEE, per germline (reference sequence). The CDR3 length is 13 residues. The repertoire was sequenced with immunoSEQ multiplex PCR; TCRdb's copy has only in-frame clones and lacks some. This sample has fewer than 110,000 clones, with about 85% found just once. Regarding the study as a whole: Within unmutated variant regions lay the reported targets of nearly half of spike-specific TCRs.

The chain joins TRBV5-5 to TRBJ1-2, with D possibly matching TRBD1 (6 bases). Source: peripheral blood, taken on day 0 of AZD1222 vaccination. This sequence was found in an adult in good health. In DNA form, the CDR3 reads TGTGCCAGCAGCATCCCCGGGGGCGGGGGCTACACCTTC. It encodes CASSIPGGGGYTF.